The 22 T cell receptor beta chains listed next were all sequenced from one sample in a study of control samples from healthy donors and cancer patients. Measured with immunoSEQ multiplex PCR; TCRdb has only the in-frame clones, and not every one. The table records some 71,000 clones, 89% of them present only once. Sequencing was performed on PBMCs. The receptors stem from a man aged 55 to 69 with lung cancer.

The chain couples TRBV6-5 to TRBJ1-4; 7 bases are a match to TRBD1. The V gene end was trimmed by 5 bases and the J gene end by 5 bases; junction bases not matched to a gene: 5. CDR1 MNHEY and CDR2 SVGAGI come from the germline V gene. The CDR3 covers 14 residues. This CDR3 reads CASSKRGQNEKLFF. The CDR3 DNA sequence: TGTGCCAGCAGTAAAAGGGGACAGAATGAAAAACTGTTTTTT.

The chain uses TRBV7-2 and TRBJ1-4, with D possibly being TRBD1 (5 bases). Germline V gene data show CDR1 as SGHTA and CDR2 as FQGNSA. Trimming cost V 6 bases and J 5 bases, with 10 bases left between them. The CDR3 totals 13 residues. CDR3 sequence: CASSRTSNEKLFF. The CDR3 coding sequence is TGTGCCAGCAGTCGGACATCGAATGAAAAACTGTTTTTT.

This sequence joins TRBV5-1 and TRBJ2-3, with TRBD2 matching 7 bases. CDR3 length: 15 amino acids. Germline CDR1 SGHRS, CDR2 YFSETQ. The trim removed 5 bases at V and 2 bases at J, leaving 8 bases unmatched. CDR3 region: CASSRSGPLTDTQYF. The CDR3 bases are TGCGCCAGCAGTCGTAGCGGGCCACTCACAGATACGCAGTATTTT.

In regard to this clone: Other DNA sequences in the same sample also yield this CDR3. The J gene is TRBJ2-4, the V gene TRBV7-2; TRBD2 agrees at 9 bases. From germline, CDR1 is SGHTA and CDR2 FQGNSA. J lost 3 bases, V lost 5 bases, and 8 bases had no gene match. The CDR3 totals 16 residues. The CDR3 DNA is TGTGCCAGCAGCGAGGGGCTAGCGGGGAGCAAAAACATTCAGTACTTC. Its protein product is CASSEGLAGSKNIQYF. The full variable domain, completed using reference TRBV7-2 and TRBJ2-4, is GAGVSQSPSNKVTEKGKDVELRCDPISGHTALYWYRQSLGQGLEFLIYFQGNSAPDKSGLPSDRFSAERTGGSVSTLTIQRTQQEDSAVYLCASSEGLAGSKNIQYFGAGTRLSVL.

In this sample, this clone turned up once. The rearrangement joins TRBV7-9 to TRBJ1-4; D may be TRBD1 (6 bases). CDR3 size: 17 residues. V shed 5 bases and J shed 5 bases, with 21 bases lying between them. Germline loops: CDR1 SEHNR, CDR2 FQNEAQ (reference sequence). The CDR3 sequence is CASSPRVGAGVNEKLFF. DNA for the CDR3: TGTGCCAGCAGCCCCCGGGTGGGGGCGGGAGTAAATGAAAAACTGTTTTTT.

The J gene is TRBJ2-4, the V gene TRBV5-8; 7 positions agree with TRBD2. Trimming removed 6 bases from V and 8 bases from J; junction bases left unmatched: 14. The germline V gene has CDR1 SGHTS and CDR2 YDEGEE. CDR3 size: 15 residues. This chain's CDR3 is CASNLVWGGSDIQYF. The CDR3 DNA is TGTGCCAGCAATCTGGTCTGGGGGGGATCGGACATTCAGTACTTC.

The chain joins TRBV6-6 to TRBJ1-1; D might be TRBD1 (5 bases). The CDR3 has 13 residues. CDR1 MNHNY and CDR2 SVGAGI come from the germline V gene (reference sequence). V dropped 2 bases and J dropped 6 bases, with 10 bases sitting between them. The CDR3 protein is CASSYPTDAEAFF. DNA for the CDR3: TGTGCCAGCAGTTACCCGACAGACGCTGAAGCTTTCTTT.

This clone was detected only once. J is TRBJ1-2 and V is TRBV18; D not resolved. This CDR3 is built from 13 residues. Germline lookup yields CDR1 KGHSH and CDR2 LQKENI. Trimming removed 3 bases at V and 0 bases at J, with 5 bases between. For the CDR3, the DNA is TGTGCCAGCTCACCCGACTCTAACTATGGCTACACCTTC. Protein product: CASSPDSNYGYTF.

This clone has only one observation. J is TRBJ2-4 and V is TRBV7-3; D perhaps matches TRBD2 (6 bases). The V end was cut by 5 bases, the J end by 8 bases, with 16 bases between. The CDR3 consists of 14 residues. The germline V gene encodes CDR1 SGHTA and CDR2 FQGTGA. CDR3 sequence reads: CASSLGGKRDIQYF. The CDR3 nucleotides are TGTGCCAGCAGCCTCGGAGGGAAGAGGGACATTCAGTACTTC.

The V and J genes are TRBV18 and TRBJ1-2; the D is unclear. The length of the CDR3 is 14 residues. V shed 4 bases and J shed 1 base, with 10 bases lying between them. Germline CDR1 reads KGHSH; CDR2 reads LQKENI. In DNA form, the CDR3 reads TGTGCCAGCTCACAATTTAGGGATAACTATGGCTACACCTTC. This encodes CASSQFRDNYGYTF.

CDR3 sequence: CASSPGNSNQPQHF. The CDR3 nucleotides are TGTGCCAGCTCACCAGGTAATAGCAATCAGCCCCAGCATTTT. This rearrangement joins TRBV18 to TRBJ1-5; D unresolved. The V and J ends lost 2 bases and 0 bases respectively, with 5 bases between them. CDR1 is KGHSH and CDR2 is LQKENI in the germline V gene. The CDR3 length is 14 residues. Complete variable domain (other parts from reference TRBV18 and TRBJ1-5): NAGVMQNPRHLVRRRGQEARLRCSPMKGHSHVYWYRQLPEEGLKFMVYLQKENIIDESGMPKERFSAEFPKEGPSILRIQQVVRGDSAAYFCASSPGNSNQPQHFGDGTRLSIL.

This chain joins TRBV10-1 and TRBJ2-4, with 8 bases matching TRBD1. The CDR3 extends over 16 amino acids. Germline V gene sequence: CDR1 WNHNN, CDR2 SYGVQD (reference sequence). The V gene end was trimmed by 7 bases and the J gene end by 3 bases; junction bases not matched to a gene: 11. As DNA, the CDR3 is TGCGCCAGCAAGTTCGGGACAGGAGAAGGCAAAAACATTCAGTACTTC. As protein: CASKFGTGEGKNIQYF.

The CDR3 DNA reads TGTGCCAGCAGCCAAGATTCCGAACAGGTTGCCCTCTCCTATAATTCACCCCTCCACTTT. Encoded protein: CASSQDSEQVALSYNSPLHF. The V gene is TRBV4-2, the J gene TRBJ1-6, with D maybe TRBD1 (5 bases). Trimming pared 0 bases from V and 0 bases from J, leaving 18 bases between. This CDR3 has 20 amino acids. Germline V lookup: CDR1 LGHNA, CDR2 YNFKEQ.

This chain connects TRBV27 to TRBJ1-1; 12 bases agree with TRBD1. J was trimmed by 6 bases and V by 4 bases; bases with no gene match: 6. This CDR3 spans 15 amino acids. The V gene's germline CDR1 is MNHEY and CDR2 SMNVEV (reference sequence). The CDR3 DNA follows: TGTGCCAGCAGTTCTTCCGGGACAGGGGGCCCTGAAGCTTTCTTT. This translates into CASSSSGTGGPEAFF.

This chain links TRBV6-5 with TRBJ2-2, with D uncertain. Trimming shortened V by 6 bases and J by 3 bases, and 5 bases separated the two germline ends. CDR1 MNHEY and CDR2 SVGAGI come from the germline V gene. This CDR3 has 12 amino acids. CDR3 nucleotides: TGTGCCAGCAGGGTACACACCGGGGAGCTGTTTTTT. It encodes CASRVHTGELFF.

The CDR3 DNA follows: TGCAGCGTTCGGGACAGACTTAACTATGGCTACACCTTC. This sequence encodes CSVRDRLNYGYTF. The chain is built from TRBV29-1 and TRBJ1-2, with 7 bases identical to TRBD1. This CDR3 is built from 13 residues. Germline trimming cut 5 bases from V and 1 base from J; bases unmatched to any gene: 4. Germline assignment: CDR1 SQVTM and CDR2 ANQGSEA.

This chain connects TRBV9 to TRBJ1-2; TRBD1 matches 7 bases. CDR3 length: 13 residues. Germline V gene lookup returns CDR1 SGDLS and CDR2 YYNGEE. J gave up 7 bases and V 5 bases, and 8 bases lay outside the gene matches. The CDR3 region is CASSVTGARGYTF. The DNA of the CDR3 is TGTGCCAGCAGTGTTACAGGGGCGCGTGGCTACACCTTC.

J is TRBJ2-7 and V is TRBV18, with D possibly TRBD2 on 5 matching bases. The CDR3 is made up of 13 amino acids. Germline V gene sequence: CDR1 KGHSH, CDR2 LQKENI. Trimming took off 4 bases at V and 2 bases at J, with 9 bases between the two ends. The CDR3 spells CASSQGRAYEQYV. The CDR3 DNA reads as TGTGCCAGCTCACAAGGGAGAGCCTACGAGCAGTACGTC.

The chain joins TRBV11-3 to TRBJ1-1; no reliable D call. CDR1 and CDR2 (germline): SGHNT, YENEEA. The length of the CDR3 is 14 residues. Trimming took off 1 base at V and 1 base at J, with 7 bases between the two ends. The CDR3, as DNA: TGTGCCAGCAGCTTAGGAATGTCGAACACTGAAGCTTTCTTT. It is translated as CASSLGMSNTEAFF.

The gene calls are TRBV30 and TRBJ1-1, with D tentatively TRBD1 (5 bases). Germline loops: CDR1 GTSNPN, CDR2 SVGIG (reference sequence). Trimming took off 1 base at V and 6 bases at J, with 12 bases between the two ends. The CDR3 contains 13 residues. The CDR3 coding sequence is TGTGCCTGGAGTGACGGGGGATGGGCTGAAGCTTTCTTT. Its translation is CAWSDGGWAEAFF.

The rearrangement links TRBV3-1 (or the pseudogene TRBV3-2) to TRBJ2-1, with 10 bases matching TRBD1. CDR3 length: 15 residues. Germline CDR1 reads LGHDT; CDR2 reads YNNKEL (reference sequence). Unmatched junction bases numbered 8, after V lost 5 bases and J lost 7 bases. In DNA, the CDR3 is TGTGCCAGCAGCGCCCGGGACAGGGGTTCTAATGAGCAGTTCTTC. This encodes CASSARDRGSNEQFF.

The DNA for the CDR3 is TGTGCCAGCAGCGTAGGCAGCACAGATACGCAGTATTTT. Amino acids: CASSVGSTDTQYF. The J gene is TRBJ2-3, the V gene TRBV9, with unresolved D. CDR3 length: 13 amino acids. The germline V gene encodes CDR1 SGDLS and CDR2 YYNGEE. The V gene lost 0 bases and the J gene lost 0 bases, with 2 bases spanning the gap.